This T cell receptor beta chain was recovered during a study of Ad26.COV2.S vaccination and SARS-CoV-2 variants. On the study more broadly: Intramuscularly, Ad26.COV2.S was given either once or twice, 56 days apart.

Per the germline V gene, CDR1 is MNHEY and CDR2 is SMNVEV (reference sequence). CDR3 length: 17 amino acids. With V trimmed by 0 bases and J by 7 bases, 11 bases remained unmatched. Data came from immunoSEQ multiplex PCR; TCRdb stores just in-frame clones and leaves some out. The repertoire consists of around 450,000 clones, with 85% to 90% occurring once and the leading ten covering just over 2.5%. This clone has only one observation. Stated treatment: about 20 received Ad26.COV2.S at low or high dose, single or two shots; about 5 received placebo; per-sample allocation not given. Samples analyzed were those drawn on day 63 after the first vaccine or placebo injection. Expression of Wuhan-strain SARS-CoV-2 spike came from the Ad26 vector that formed the vaccine.

The rearrangement links TRBV27 to TRBJ2-1, with 8 bases aligning to TRBD2. This receptor was obtained from a person between 18 and 59 years old who received the Ad26.COV2.S COVID-19 vaccine or a placebo. This material consisted of peripheral blood, taken in a trial of Ad26.COV2.S vaccine versus placebo. In DNA form, the CDR3 reads TGTGCCAGCAGTTTATCGGGCCCACGGGGGGGAATGAATGAGCAGTTCTTC. This translates into CASSLSGPRGGMNEQFF.